This is a list of T cell receptor beta chains from one sample in a study of early T cells in non-severe SARS-CoV-2 infection. Each CDR3 protein gets one entry after TCRdb re-called the 5' RACE reads with MiXCR. Seen here are under 85,000 distinct CDR3 sequences, 5% observed once, and the top ten hold approximately 7.4%. The input for sequencing was whole blood, taken at baseline. These receptors originate from an adult who was a healthcare worker with PCR-confirmed SARS-CoV-2 infection or an uninfected control (not recorded which). The CDR3 runs from the conserved cysteine through the conserved F or W. A D gene is named only where the DNA matches it firmly. The listing skips clone size in some rows; elsewhere it reads once, few, many or a size class.

TRBJ2-3 | TRBV7-6 | - | many | TGTGCCAGCAGCTTAAGTATCGCAGATACGCAGTATTTT | CASSLSIADTQYF
TRBJ2-3 | TRBV12-3/TRBV12-4 | - | few | TGTGCCAGCGAGGGGATCACAGATACGCAGTATTTT | CASEGITDTQYF
TRBJ1-5 | TRBV20-1 | TRBD1 | many | TGCAGTGCTCCCCAAGCTCGGACAGGATTGAATCAGCCCCAGCATTTT | CSAPQARTGLNQPQHF
TRBJ1-2 | TRBV19 | - | many | TGTGCCAGTAGTATTACAGGACCTAACTATGGCTACACCTTC | CASSITGPNYGYTF
TRBJ1-3 | TRBV12-3/TRBV12-4 | - | few | TGTGCCAGCAGTTTTGAACGATACTCGTCTGGAAACACCATATATTTT | CASSFERYSSGNTIYF
TRBJ2-1 | TRBV12-3/TRBV12-4 | - | many | TGTGCCAGCAGTCCCAGCGAGGGGGGGGCGCGTAGTGAGCAGTTCTTC | CASSPSEGGARSEQFF
TRBJ2-3 | TRBV20-1 | TRBD2 | many | TGCAGTCCAGGGAGCGGACTAGCCACAGATACGCAGTATTTT | CSPGSGLATDTQYF
TRBJ1-2 | TRBV20-1 | - | - | TGCAGTGCACGTCGCCCCGGCAGACCCCTAAACTATGGCTACACCTTC | CSARRPGRPLNYGYTF
TRBJ1-5 | TRBV2 | - | - | TGTGCCAGCAGTGACGGGGAAAGCAATCAGCCCCAGCATTTT | CASSDGESNQPQHF
TRBJ1-2 | TRBV9 | - | - | TGTGCCAGCAGCGTAAACATCAACTATGGCTACACCTTC | CASSVNINYGYTF
TRBJ2-5 | TRBV28 | TRBD2 | few | TGTGCCAGCAGTCCCCCGGGACTAGCGGGGGACCAAGAGACCCAGTACTTC | CASSPPGLAGDQETQYF
TRBJ2-7 | TRBV20-1 | TRBD2 | - | TGCAGTGCCCCGGCGGTCGGGACTAGCGGGAGGGGATACGAGCAGTACTTC | CSAPAVGTSGRGYEQYF
TRBJ2-7 | TRBV10-2 | - | - | TGCGCCAGCGGGCCCCACGAGCAGTACTTC | CASGPHEQYF
TRBJ2-6 | TRBV6-1 | - | many | TGTGCCAGCCAAAGGGGATCCGGGGCCAACGTCCTGACTTTC | CASQRGSGANVLTF
TRBJ2-3 | TRBV20-1 | - | few | TGCAGTGCTAGAGTCCCCTGGATGGGCACAGATACGCAGTATTTT | CSARVPWMGTDTQYF
TRBJ1-2 | TRBV27 | - | - | TGTGCCAGCAGTTTATCGCAAACCTCCCCGGGCTACACCTTC | CASSLSQTSPGYTF
TRBJ2-7 | TRBV6-6 | TRBD2 | few | TGTGCCACTAGGGGGGCTAGCGGGAGAACCTACGAGCAGTACTTC | CATRGASGRTYEQYF
TRBJ2-2 | TRBV6-6 | - | many | TGTGCCAGCAAACCCCACGCGGGTGGAACCGGGGAGCTGTTTTTT | CASKPHAGGTGELFF
TRBJ2-1 | TRBV10-3 | TRBD1 | many | TGTGCCATCAGTGTGGACAGGTACAATGAGCAGTTCTTC | CAISVDRYNEQFF
TRBJ1-1 | TRBV7-9 | - | many | TGTGCCAGCAGCTTAGATGGGGGATTCGGGAACACTGAAGCTTTCTTT | CASSLDGGFGNTEAFF
TRBJ1-3 | TRBV6-6 | - | many | TGTGCCAGCAGTGGGACCAACTCTGGAAACACCATATATTTT | CASSGTNSGNTIYF
TRBJ2-5 | TRBV27 | - | few | TGTGCCAGCAGTTTAGAGCAGGGGCGTCGACAAGAGACCCAGTACTTC | CASSLEQGRRQETQYF
TRBJ2-7 | TRBV7-2 | - | many | TGTGCCAGCAGCCAAGCGACCTACGAGCAGTACTTC | CASSQATYEQYF
TRBJ2-1 | TRBV6-5 | TRBD2 | - | TGTGCCAGCAGTTACACCTCACTAGCGGGAGGGTACAATGAGCAGTTCTTC | CASSYTSLAGGYNEQFF
TRBJ1-2 | TRBV18 | TRBD1 | - | TGTGCCAGCTCACCAGAGGGACAGGGCTTCTATGGCTACACCTTC | CASSPEGQGFYGYTF
TRBJ2-1 | TRBV7-6 | - | few | TGTGCCAGCAGCTTAACGGGGAGCGGGACATCCTACAATGAGCAGTTCTTC | CASSLTGSGTSYNEQFF
TRBJ2-7 | TRBV29-1 | - | - | TGCAGCGTTGGACAGTACAGGGACCAGTACTTC | CSVGQYRDQYF
TRBJ2-3 | TRBV28 | TRBD2 | few | TGTGCCAGCAGTTTGGAGCGGGAGGCAGATACGCAGTATTTT | CASSLEREADTQYF
TRBJ1-2 | TRBV29-1 | - | many | TGCAGCGTTGAATGGGCAGGGGCGTACTATGGCTACACCTTC | CSVEWAGAYYGYTF
TRBJ1-2 | TRBV3-1 | - | - | TGTGCCAGCAGCCAAGGACCGGGTAGGGATGGCTACACCTTC | CASSQGPGRDGYTF
TRBJ1-2 | TRBV10-3 | - | many | TGTGCCATCAGTGCGGAGCCCCCTAGGGCTAGCACCTTC | CAISAEPPRASTF
TRBJ2-1 | TRBV30 | TRBD1 | - | TGTGCCTGGACCCTCCCTGGGACAGAGTTCTTC | CAWTLPGTEFF